This T cell receptor (beta chain) derives from a study of T cells in Graves' hyperthyroidism and ophthalmopathy. Findings of the study overall: In the analysis, a 13 V-J model separated ophthalmopathy from stable hyperthyroidism. Within blood appeared most thyroid clonotypes that had expanded above 0.001.

CDR1 is SQVTM and CDR2 is ANQGSEA in the germline V gene. The V gene end was trimmed by 3 bases and the J gene end by 4 bases; junction bases not matched to a gene: 4. This CDR3 is built from 13 residues. This clonotype came up many times. Its target is unknown. TCR beta CDR3 regions were amplified from RNA. The study used the HTBI primer set for a first-round RT-PCR of the TCR CDR3. MiXCR was run by TCRdb on the multiplex PCR reads, yielding one entry per CDR3 protein. The sample yields over 650,000 distinct CDR3 sequences, just under 45% seen once. The sample consisted of peripheral blood or thyroid tissue (not recorded which). This clonotype originated in an adult man with Graves' disease, either hyperthyroidism or ophthalmopathy (not recorded which). The rearrangement links TRBV29-1 to TRBJ2-7, with TRBD1 matching over 9 bases. In DNA form, the CDR3 reads TGCAGCGTTGAGGGACAGGGAGATTACGAGCAGTACTTC. This codes for CSVEGQGDYEQYF.